This T cell receptor beta chain comes out of a study of response to subunit inactivated influenza vaccine (dated by TCRdb to 2016 to 2019). As for the study more broadly: The study used deep quantitative T cell receptor repertoire profiling to track responses to a trivalent subunit inactivated influenza vaccine.

There are 16 amino acids in the CDR3, from cysteine to phenylalanine inclusive. Left in the record is the CDR3 DNA by itself, 48 bases read in frame from the first base. In the germline V gene (reference sequence), CDR1 corresponds to SEHNR and CDR2 to FQNEAQ. V has 1 base trimmed and J has 3 bases trimmed; junction bases matching no gene number 9. Paper-wide results and their limitations: It was suggested by the authors that each seasonal influenza vaccination may recruit only a limited number of new T cells.

Library prep was done by RT-PCR. TCRdb names Illumina HiSeq 2500 as the instrument used. TCRdb reanalyzed the raw reads on its own, using fastp at Q25 for trimming and MiXCR for clone calling, and kept in-frame beta chains. Each CDR3 protein gets just one entry, which takes the most common genes and DNA from the rows behind it. A total of some 800,000 distinct CDR3 sequences appear in this sample, 21% of them only once. The top ten constitute about a tenth of the sample. Points on this clonotype: The antigen it binds to is not known. No much larger clonotype is one base removed from it; base qualities were not supplied.

Recombination connected TRBV7-9 to TRBJ2-7, with 7 bases in between that match TRBD1. The TCR originated in a man aged 45-65 years who received an inactivated influenza vaccine. Donor details come from another sample of the same person, matched by shared clones. The sequenced sample was PBMCs from blood, obtained 5 to 6 days after vaccination. CDR3 protein: CASSLGTGTANYEQYF. The nucleotide sequence is given as TGTGCCAGCAGCTTAGGGACCGGGACAGCAAACTACGAGCAGTACTTC.